This TCR beta chain appears in the sequencing data of a study of blood T cell repertoires in COVID-19. TCRdb's table, derived via immunoSEQ multiplex PCR, lists solely in-frame clones and lacks some. The repertoire holds under 200,000 clones, with 70% to 90% as singletons. Input material: PBMCs or T cells enriched from blood (not recorded which). The origin of this receptor is a woman aged 50 to 60 who had recovered from COVID-19.

CDR3 nucleotide sequence: TGTGCCAGCAGTTACTCCGGCGGAGGGCCGAATGGCTACACCTTC. Its protein is CASSYSGGGPNGYTF. This chain joins TRBV6-6 and TRBJ1-2; D is ambiguous. CDR1 MNHNY and CDR2 SVGAGI come from the germline V gene (reference sequence). The CDR3 is 15 amino acids. V shed 0 bases and J shed 6 bases, with 14 bases lying between them.